This TCR beta chain is from a study of T cell responses to AZD1222 COVID-19 vaccine. Study results and limitations: Just 6 or 7 people given AZD1222 tested seropositive at baseline. Reports indicate that nearly half of spike-specific TCRs are directed at unmutated variant regions. Most donors were white British and more were female, and clonal diversity was possibly underestimated. Increased Spike-specific TCR breadth and depth were observed after two AZD1222 doses.

Profiled with immunoSEQ multiplex PCR; TCRdb holds only in-frame clones, not every one. Of 110,000 to 150,000 clones in the sample, 88% were seen once. Points on this clone: Its specificity is not known. A read error may produce the germline difference seen at one junction end.

The CDR3 contains 20 residues. The germline V gene has CDR1 SSHAT and CDR2 FNYEAQ (reference sequence). Material: peripheral blood, obtained 28 days after the second AZD1222 dose. The chain joins TRBV7-7 to TRBJ1-5; 7 bases are shared with TRBD1. The TCR originated in an adult who received the AZD1222 COVID-19 vaccine. CDR3 residues: CASSHAEPGKPGQSNQPQHF. CDR3 coding DNA: TGTGCTAGCAGCCACGCTGAGCCCGGAAAGCCGGGACAGAGTAATCAGCCCCAGCATTTT.